This T cell receptor (beta chain) was captured by sequencing in a study of early T cells in non-severe SARS-CoV-2 infection. There are many counts of this clonotype. CDR3 length equals 13 residues. Looked up from germline, CDR1 is SQVTM and CDR2 is ANQGSEA. Trimming pared 7 bases from V and 0 bases from J, leaving 10 bases between. TCRdb re-called the 5' RACE reads with MiXCR, one entry per CDR3 protein. Here the sample spans under 55,000 distinct CDR3 sequences, approximately 10% being singletons. The rearrangement joins TRBV29-1 to TRBJ2-1; D remains unclear. This clonotype was obtained from an adult who was a healthcare worker with PCR-confirmed SARS-CoV-2 infection or an uninfected control (not recorded which). The sequenced sample was whole blood. CDR3 loop: CSDGQSSYNEQFF. The CDR3 coding sequence is TGCAGCGACGGGCAGAGCTCCTACAATGAGCAGTTCTTC.